A selection of T cell receptor beta chains follows, all from one sample in a study of T cells expressing NK-cell markers. Reprocessing the 5' RACE reads, TCRdb reports a single entry for every CDR3 protein and omits DNA. Its table lists about 150,000 distinct CDR3 sequences. Specimen: blood T cells: a sorted CD56 or NKG2C T cell subset, CD4+ or CD8+ T cells, or bulk PBMC T cells (not recorded which). Every receptor here comes from a man between 18 and 29 years old in good health. Both conserved end residues are part of each CDR3.

J gene,V gene,CDR3 protein
TRBJ2-7,TRBV7-2,CASSLAGRGPYEQYF
TRBJ2-7,TRBV20-1,CSARVTLSGGRNAYEQYF
TRBJ1-2,TRBV7-9,CASGPHGTGDNYGYTF
TRBJ2-1,TRBV11-2,CASSRGTSGREYNEQFF
TRBJ2-3,TRBV29-1,CSVVFSGSTPDTQYF
TRBJ1-5,TRBV19,CASSIGTGGNQPQHF
TRBJ2-1,TRBV20-1,CSAEPGQGNNEQFF
TRBJ2-2,TRBV18,CASSLAPTSGNTGELFF
TRBJ2-2,TRBV30,CALIRGNTGELFF
TRBJ2-2,TRBV4-1,CASRGTSGSFKDGELFF
TRBJ2-2,TRBV6-1,CASTGTGYIGELFF
TRBJ1-2,TRBV7-9,CASSSPAGDYGYTF
TRBJ2-3,TRBV5-4,CASSLSTSGDTQYF
TRBJ1-1,TRBV29-1,CSVLDTYTEAFF
TRBJ2-7,TRBV4-3,CASSQEAGQGTFYEQYF
TRBJ2-7,TRBV20-1,CSARDPDRSSYEQYF
TRBJ2-1,TRBV5-1,CASSLETSAYNEQFF
TRBJ2-3,TRBV9,CASSIGRPQVTQYF
TRBJ1-2,TRBV5-5,CASSLEPLRRYGYTF
TRBJ2-1,TRBV10-3,CAISPLAGPLNEQFF
TRBJ2-1,TRBV4-1,CASSQGRGTAYNEQFF
TRBJ2-5,TRBV11-2,CASSHTTSPEGLEETQYF
TRBJ2-7,TRBV20-1,CSARDLEGGPYEQYF
TRBJ2-3,TRBV13,CASSGTGETSTDTQYF
TRBJ2-7,TRBV5-6,CASSPGLPLEQYF
TRBJ2-2,TRBV5-1,CASSLLQGDGELFF
TRBJ1-4,TRBV12-3/TRBV12-4,CASSLSQGNEKLVF
TRBJ2-3,TRBV7-9,CASSLTVGGSTDTQYF
TRBJ1-4,TRBV4-3,CASSQDSRGPNEKLFF
TRBJ2-2,TRBV29-1,CSVEEVENTGELFF
TRBJ2-1,TRBV3-1,CASSLRLAGGLGSEQFF
TRBJ2-7,TRBV12-3/TRBV12-4,CASSSATGDSSYEQYF
TRBJ1-5,TRBV7-9,CASSPSQEPQHF
TRBJ2-3,TRBV2,CADERASGSTDTQYF
TRBJ2-3,TRBV5-4,CASSLGTASTDTQYF
TRBJ2-3,TRBV4-3,CASSQDSAYTQYF
TRBJ2-1,TRBV28,CASREPGLAVGEQFF
TRBJ2-3,TRBV7-9,CASGGIRRDTQYF
TRBJ2-1,TRBV9,CASSFGGGSQFF
TRBJ2-3,TRBV19,CASTFQGTDTQYF
TRBJ2-1,TRBV7-9,CASSSRLGDVGNEQFF
TRBJ2-7,TRBV28,CASSSFDGLSYEQYF
TRBJ2-1,TRBV28,CASSSGTSGRAFYNEQFF
TRBJ1-2,TRBV20-1,CSARFDTLYGYTF
TRBJ2-1,TRBV5-6,CASSLAGGFVDNEQFF
TRBJ2-1,TRBV25-1,CASSELAGGSNEQFF
TRBJ2-7,TRBV6-5,CASSYYETGTEYEQYF
TRBJ2-1,TRBV24-1,CATSDMSLDEQFF
TRBJ2-5,TRBV11-3,CASSLEAARTLETQYF